The entry that follows covers one T cell receptor beta chain sequence. Its binding antigen is unknown. Base qualities are not recorded, but no much larger clone differs from it by a single base. The CDR3 regions of human TCRbeta chains were analyzed by immunosequencing. The authors processed their data as follows. TCRs in the repertoires were matched against a reference library of SARS-CoV-2-specific TCRs that had been generated with the MIRA antigen-specificity platform. Breadth meant the fraction of unique TCRs that were SARS-CoV-2-associated, whereas depth meant the fraction of total T cells that were SARS-CoV-2-associated. Using the MIRA data, each spike-specific TCR was mapped to the spike region that the TCR reacts to and placed in a CD4 or CD8 class. Log10-transformed breadth and depth values were compared by one-way ANOVA with Sidak's multiple comparisons tests. Imported from immuneACCESS, the table was reduced by TCRdb to in-frame sequences with V and J called. These copies leave out some clones; in studies compared against another copy, an unresolved V gene accounts for under half, and the cause of the remainder is not known. The DNA was the basis for D and trimming; V, J and clone size are from that table. This sample has under 110,000 clones in its table, and just over 85% of those were observed once. Of the sample, approximately 1.5% is held by the ten largest clones.

The CDR3 holds 16 amino acids from the cysteine to the phenylalanine. The entry retains the CDR3 DNA only, 48 bases that are in frame from base 1. Trimmed from V: 4 bases; trimmed from J: 3 bases; junction bases lacking a gene match: 6. CDR1 and CDR2, looked up from the germline V gene, are SGHTA and FQGNSA. This sample is drawn from a study of T cell responses to AZD1222 COVID-19 vaccine (dated by TCRdb to 2020 to 2023). Context from the whole study: Because spike-specific TCR depth and breadth did not differ between the two schedules, AZD1222 recipients who got a second dose at roughly 4 weeks were pooled with those who got a second dose at roughly 12 weeks. Enrollment into the trials was organized by age into subgroups of 18-55, 56-69 and 70-plus years, and those subgroups contained approximately 150, 30 and 60 TCR-sequenced participants, respectively. A total of under 250 trial participants underwent TCR sequencing, of whom about 200 had received two doses of AZD1222 and around 25 had received two doses of the MenACWY control vaccine.

Results the study describes overall, beyond this receptor: The whole spike protein was spanned by vaccine-associated CD4 TCRs, and dominant responses were seen in regions 160-218 and 743-854. Only 5 to 7 AZD1222 recipients were SARS-CoV-2 seropositive at baseline, limiting conclusions about previously exposed vaccinees. Participants were mostly white British, with more females than males. The authors suggested clonal diversity may have been underestimated. The 56-69-year group was small, and its depth increase did not reach significance, likely because of low power. After two AZD1222 doses, both the breadth and the depth of spike-specific TCRs were significantly higher than at day 0 and than in MenACWY recipients. Reportedly, close to half of the unique spike-specific TCRs recognized epitopes lying outside the regions that are mutated in the B.1.351 and B.1.1.7 variants. No day 14 peak-response samples were available, so repertoires were characterized only after the peak T cell response.

Sample time point, as interpreted from the label and publication: baseline before first vaccination. The vaccinee samples were drawn from two UK trials, COV001 and COV002, one of which was a single-blind randomized controlled phase 2/3 trial testing AZD1222 (ChAdOx1 nCoV-19) in healthy adults. For TCRbeta chain sequencing, PBMC samples were collected from trial participants at day 0 and at day 28 after the second dose. The receptor chain draws on TRBV7-2 and TRBJ2-2, with 9 bases aligning to TRBD2. Specimen: peripheral blood, collected on day 0 of AZD1222 vaccination. The TCR comes from an adult in good health. The DNA is TGTGCCAGCAGCTCTCTAGCGGGGCCATACACCGGGGAGCTGTTTTTT. Translated, it reads CASSSLAGPYTGELFF.